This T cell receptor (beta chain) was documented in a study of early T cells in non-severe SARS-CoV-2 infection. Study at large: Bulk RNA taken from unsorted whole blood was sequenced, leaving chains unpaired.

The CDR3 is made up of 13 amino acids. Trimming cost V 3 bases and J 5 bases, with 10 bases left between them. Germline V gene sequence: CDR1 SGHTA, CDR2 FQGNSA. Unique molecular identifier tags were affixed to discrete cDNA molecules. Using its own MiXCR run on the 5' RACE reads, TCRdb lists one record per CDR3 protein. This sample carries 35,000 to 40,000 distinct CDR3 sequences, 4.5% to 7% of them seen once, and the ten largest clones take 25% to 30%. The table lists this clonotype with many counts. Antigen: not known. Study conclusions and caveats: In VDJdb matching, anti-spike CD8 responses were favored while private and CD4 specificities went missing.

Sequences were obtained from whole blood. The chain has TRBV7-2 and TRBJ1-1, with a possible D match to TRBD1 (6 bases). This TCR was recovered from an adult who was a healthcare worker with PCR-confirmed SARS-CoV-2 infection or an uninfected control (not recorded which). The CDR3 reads CASSFTGRTEAFF. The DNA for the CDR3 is TGTGCCAGCAGCTTCACAGGGAGAACTGAAGCTTTCTTT. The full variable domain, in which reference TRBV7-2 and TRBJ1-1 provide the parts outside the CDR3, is GAGVSQSPSNKVTEKGKDVELRCDPISGHTALYWYRQSLGQGLEFLIYFQGNSAPDKSGLPSDRFSAERTGGSVSTLTIQRTQQEDSAVYLCASSFTGRTEAFFGQGTRLTVV.